This T cell receptor beta chain was retrieved from a study of CXCR3-negative and CXCR3-positive naive CD8 T cells. UMI-labeled 5' RACE TRB cDNA libraries were prepared from the cells. TCRdb re-called the 5' RACE reads and gives one entry per CDR3 protein, without DNA. The data show over 100,000 distinct CDR3 sequences, and the top ten clones hold approximately 0.3%. The CDR3 loop spans 16 amino acids. This TCR was sampled from a human donor in good health. Some clones in this sample may be carry-over from other donors' samples. The chain carries TRBV12-3 or TRBV12-4 and TRBJ1-2. The sample consisted of naive CXCR3- CD8+ T cells from blood. Stated subset: CD45RO-CCR7+CD27+CD95- naive CD8+ T cells lacking CXCR3 (TNR3-). CDR3 protein: CASSFREETANYGYTF.